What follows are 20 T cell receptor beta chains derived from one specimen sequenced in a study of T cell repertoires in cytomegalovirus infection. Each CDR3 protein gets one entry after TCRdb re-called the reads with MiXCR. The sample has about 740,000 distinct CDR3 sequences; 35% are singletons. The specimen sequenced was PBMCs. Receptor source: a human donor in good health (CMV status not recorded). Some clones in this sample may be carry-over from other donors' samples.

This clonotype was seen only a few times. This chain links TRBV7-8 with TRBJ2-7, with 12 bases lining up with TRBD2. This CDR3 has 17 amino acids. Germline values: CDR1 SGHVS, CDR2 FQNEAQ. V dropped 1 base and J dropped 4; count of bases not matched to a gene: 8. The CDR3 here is CASSLVTSGSEWYEQYF. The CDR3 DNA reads TGTGCCAGCAGCTTAGTGACTAGCGGGAGCGAGTGGTACGAGCAGTACTTC.

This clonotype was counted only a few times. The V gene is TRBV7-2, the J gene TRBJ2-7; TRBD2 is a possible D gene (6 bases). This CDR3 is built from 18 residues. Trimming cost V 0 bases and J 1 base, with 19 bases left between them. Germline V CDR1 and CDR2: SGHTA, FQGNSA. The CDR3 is CASSLASETGARSYEQYF. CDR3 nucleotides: TGTGCCAGCAGCTTAGCGTCTGAAACGGGAGCGAGATCCTACGAGCAGTACTTC.

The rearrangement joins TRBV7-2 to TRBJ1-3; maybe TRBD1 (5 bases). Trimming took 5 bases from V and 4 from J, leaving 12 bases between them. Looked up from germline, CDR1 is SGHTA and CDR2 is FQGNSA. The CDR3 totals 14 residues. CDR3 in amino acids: CASSPQAGGNTIYF. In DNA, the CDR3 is TGTGCCAGCAGCCCACAGGCGGGGGGAAACACCATATATTTT.

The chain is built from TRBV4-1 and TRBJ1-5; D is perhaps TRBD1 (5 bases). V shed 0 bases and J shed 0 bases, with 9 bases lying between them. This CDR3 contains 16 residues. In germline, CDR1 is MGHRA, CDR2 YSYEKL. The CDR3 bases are TGCGCCAGCAGCCAAGATCTAGACAGTAGCAATCAGCCCCAGCATTTT. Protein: CASSQDLDSSNQPQHF.

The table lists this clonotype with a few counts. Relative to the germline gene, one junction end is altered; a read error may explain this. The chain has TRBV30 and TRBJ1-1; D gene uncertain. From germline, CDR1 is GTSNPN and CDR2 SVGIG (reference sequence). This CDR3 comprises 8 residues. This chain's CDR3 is CAWGPGRF. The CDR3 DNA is TGTGCCTGGGGTCCCGGCCGCTTT.

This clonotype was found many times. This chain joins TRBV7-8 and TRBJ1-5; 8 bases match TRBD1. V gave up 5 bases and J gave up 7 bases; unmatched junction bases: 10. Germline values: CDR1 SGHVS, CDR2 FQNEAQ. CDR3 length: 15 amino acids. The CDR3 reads CASSGDRGGGQPQHF. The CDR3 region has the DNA TGTGCCAGCAGCGGCGACAGGGGAGGGGGCCAGCCCCAGCATTTT.

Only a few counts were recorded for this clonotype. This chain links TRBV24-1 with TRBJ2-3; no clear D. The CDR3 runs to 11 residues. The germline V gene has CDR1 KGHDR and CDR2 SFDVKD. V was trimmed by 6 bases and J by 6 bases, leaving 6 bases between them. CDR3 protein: CATSNSDTQYF. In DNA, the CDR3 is TGTGCCACCAGTAATTCTGATACGCAGTATTTT.

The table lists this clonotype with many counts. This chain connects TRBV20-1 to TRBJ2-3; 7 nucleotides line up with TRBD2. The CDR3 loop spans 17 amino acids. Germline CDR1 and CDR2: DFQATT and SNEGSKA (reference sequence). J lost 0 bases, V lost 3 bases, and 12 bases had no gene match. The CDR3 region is CSASSVAGGVSTDTQYF. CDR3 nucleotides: TGCAGTGCTAGCTCGGTAGCGGGTGGGGTTAGCACAGATACGCAGTATTTT.

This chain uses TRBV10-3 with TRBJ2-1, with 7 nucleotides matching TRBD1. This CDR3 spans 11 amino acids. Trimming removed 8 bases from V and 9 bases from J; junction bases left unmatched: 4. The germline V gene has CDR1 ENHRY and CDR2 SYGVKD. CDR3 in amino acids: CAIGGQPEQFF. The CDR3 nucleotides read TGTGCCATCGGGGGACAGCCTGAGCAGTTCTTC.

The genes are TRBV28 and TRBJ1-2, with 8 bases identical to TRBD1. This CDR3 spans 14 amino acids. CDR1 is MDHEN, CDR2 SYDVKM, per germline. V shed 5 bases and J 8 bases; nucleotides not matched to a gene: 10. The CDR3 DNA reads TGTGCCAGCAGTGCGCGGGACAGGCTTTGGGGCTACACCTTC. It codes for CASSARDRLWGYTF.

CDR3 protein: CASSSTPRADTQYF. CDR3 DNA: TGTGCCAGCAGTTCGACCCCGAGGGCAGATACGCAGTATTTT. The V gene is TRBV27, the J gene TRBJ2-3; D perhaps matches TRBD2 (5 bases). Trimming took off 4 bases at V and 4 bases at J, with 12 bases between the two ends. The CDR3 contains 14 residues. From germline, CDR1 is MNHEY and CDR2 SMNVEV (reference sequence).

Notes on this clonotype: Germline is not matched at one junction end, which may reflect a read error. The CDR3 coding sequence is TGTGCCATCAGCTTAGAGGGGGCGCGAACTGAAGCTTTCTTT. Encoded protein: CAISLEGARTEAFF. V is TRBV7-2 and J is TRBJ1-1; 7 bases match TRBD1. The germline gives CDR1 SGHTA, CDR2 FQGNSA. CDR3 length: 14 amino acids.

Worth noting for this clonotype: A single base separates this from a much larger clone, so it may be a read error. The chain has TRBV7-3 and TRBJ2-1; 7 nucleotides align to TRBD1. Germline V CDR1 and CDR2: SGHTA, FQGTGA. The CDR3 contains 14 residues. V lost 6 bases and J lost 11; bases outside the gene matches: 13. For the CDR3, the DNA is TGTGCCAGCAGAGCGTACGTGACAGGGTTTCAGCAGTTCTTC. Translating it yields CASRAYVTGFQQFF.

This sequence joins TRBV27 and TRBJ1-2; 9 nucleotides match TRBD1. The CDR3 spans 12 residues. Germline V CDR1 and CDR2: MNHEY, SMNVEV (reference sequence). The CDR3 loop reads CGWTGEAYGYTF. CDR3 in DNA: TGTGGCTGGACAGGGGAGGCCTATGGCTACACCTTC.

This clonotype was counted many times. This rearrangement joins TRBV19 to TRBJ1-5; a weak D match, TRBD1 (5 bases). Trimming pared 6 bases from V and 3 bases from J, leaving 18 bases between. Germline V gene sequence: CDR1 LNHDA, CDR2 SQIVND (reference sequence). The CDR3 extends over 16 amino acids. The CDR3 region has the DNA TGTGCCAGTAGGGTTGTGGGGGGGTCCGCCAATCAGCCCCAGCATTTT. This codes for CASRVVGGSANQPQHF.

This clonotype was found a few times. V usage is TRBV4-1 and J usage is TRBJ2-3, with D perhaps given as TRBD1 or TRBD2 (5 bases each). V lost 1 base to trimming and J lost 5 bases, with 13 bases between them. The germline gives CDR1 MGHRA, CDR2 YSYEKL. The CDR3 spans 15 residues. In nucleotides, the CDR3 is TGCGCCAGCAGCCAAGGAGGGGCGAGTGAAGATACGCAGTATTTT. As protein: CASSQGGASEDTQYF.

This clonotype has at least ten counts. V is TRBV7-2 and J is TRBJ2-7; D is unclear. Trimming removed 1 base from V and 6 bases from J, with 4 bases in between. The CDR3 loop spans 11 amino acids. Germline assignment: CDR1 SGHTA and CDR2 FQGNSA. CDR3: CASSLVREQYF. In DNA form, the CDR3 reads TGTGCCAGCAGCTTAGTCCGCGAGCAGTACTTC.

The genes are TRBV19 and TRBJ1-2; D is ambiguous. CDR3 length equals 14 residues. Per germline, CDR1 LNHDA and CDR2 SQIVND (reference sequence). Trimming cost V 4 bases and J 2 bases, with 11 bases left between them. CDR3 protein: CASSTRTANYGYTF. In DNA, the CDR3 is TGTGCCAGTAGTACCCGGACGGCAAACTATGGCTACACCTTC.

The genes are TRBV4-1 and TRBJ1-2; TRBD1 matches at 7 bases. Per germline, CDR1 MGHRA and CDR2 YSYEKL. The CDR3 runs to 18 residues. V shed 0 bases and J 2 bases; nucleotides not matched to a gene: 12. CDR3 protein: CASSQEITGTDPNYGYTF. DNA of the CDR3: TGCGCCAGCAGCCAAGAGATAACAGGGACAGACCCCAACTATGGCTACACCTTC.

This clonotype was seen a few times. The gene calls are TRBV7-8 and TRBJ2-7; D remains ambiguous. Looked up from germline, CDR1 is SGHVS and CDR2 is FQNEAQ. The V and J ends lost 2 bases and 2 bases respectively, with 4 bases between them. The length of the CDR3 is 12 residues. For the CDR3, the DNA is TGTGCCAGCAGCTTACCGGCCTACGAGCAGTACTTC. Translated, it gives CASSLPAYEQYF.